A selection of T cell receptor beta chains follows, all from one sample in a study of cytomegalovirus exposure and HLA in healthy donors. TCRdb keeps only in-frame clones here, not all; method: immunoSEQ multiplex PCR. The table includes fewer than 110,000 clones, 65% to 80% detected once. What was sequenced was PBMCs. These TCRs come from a middle-aged woman in good health and CMV-seronegative. Each CDR3 is given with its conserved first and last residue. A D gene is named only where the DNA matches it firmly. Some rows have no size entry. The others give once, few or many, or a class for an expanded clone.

V gene: TRBV6-6; J gene: TRBJ1-4; CDR3 length: 14; clone size: once; D gene: .; CDR3 DNA: TGTGCCAGCAGTTACGGCTCAGATTATGAAAAACTGTTTTTT; CDR3 protein: CASSYGSDYEKLFF
V gene: TRBV4-2; J gene: TRBJ1-6; CDR3 length: 16; clone size: once; D gene: .; CDR3 DNA: TGTGCCAGCAGCCAGATTAGCTCTTCCAATAATTCACCCCTCCACTTT; CDR3 protein: CASSQISSSNNSPLHF
V gene: TRBV2; J gene: TRBJ2-7; CDR3 length: 15; clone size: .; D gene: TRBD2; CDR3 DNA: TGTGCCACCGACCCCGGGACTAGACTCTCCTACGAGCAGTACTTC; CDR3 protein: CATDPGTRLSYEQYF
V gene: TRBV5-1; J gene: TRBJ2-2; CDR3 length: 16; clone size: .; D gene: .; CDR3 DNA: TGCGCCAGCAGCTTGGATGGGGCCTCGAACACCGGGGAGCTGTTTTTT; CDR3 protein: CASSLDGASNTGELFF
V gene: TRBV6-4; J gene: TRBJ2-2; CDR3 length: 15; clone size: few; D gene: TRBD1; CDR3 DNA: TGTGCCAGCAGTAGCTCCGGGACAGATACCGGGGAGCTGTTTTTT; CDR3 protein: CASSSSGTDTGELFF
V gene: TRBV6-1; J gene: TRBJ2-1; CDR3 length: 16; clone size: few; D gene: .; CDR3 DNA: TGTGCCAGCAGTGTGGATCCGGGAAGCTCCTACAATGAGCAGTTCTTC; CDR3 protein: CASSVDPGSSYNEQFF
V gene: TRBV28; J gene: TRBJ2-7; CDR3 length: 16; clone size: .; D gene: TRBD1; CDR3 DNA: TGTGCCAGCAATCCTATAATGGGACAGGGAAGCCACGAGCAGTACTTC; CDR3 protein: CASNPIMGQGSHEQYF
V gene: TRBV6-1; J gene: TRBJ1-1; CDR3 length: 14; clone size: .; D gene: .; CDR3 DNA: TGTGCCAGCAGTACGTGGAACAGGAACACTGAAGCTTTCTTT; CDR3 protein: CASSTWNRNTEAFF
V gene: TRBV6-5; J gene: TRBJ1-6; CDR3 length: 16; clone size: .; D gene: .; CDR3 DNA: TGTGCCAGCAGTTGGGACACGAAACCTAACCATTCACCCCTCCACTTT; CDR3 protein: CASSWDTKPNHSPLHF
V gene: TRBV27; J gene: TRBJ2-1; CDR3 length: 15; clone size: .; D gene: .; CDR3 DNA: TGTGCCAGCAGTTTAGGCGGGGCTACCTACAATGAGCAGTTCTTC; CDR3 protein: CASSLGGATYNEQFF
V gene: TRBV19; J gene: TRBJ2-2; CDR3 length: 19; clone size: .; D gene: TRBD1; CDR3 DNA: TGTGCCAGTAGTACCGGACTCCGGACAGGGGGCTTGAACACCGGGGAGCTGTTTTTT; CDR3 protein: CASSTGLRTGGLNTGELFF
V gene: TRBV9; J gene: TRBJ2-2; CDR3 length: 21; clone size: .; D gene: TRBD2; CDR3 DNA: TGTGCCAGCAGCGTAGGCCCAGGGGGAGGACTAGCGGGAGCAAACCCCGGGGAGCTGTTTTTT; CDR3 protein: CASSVGPGGGLAGANPGELFF
V gene: TRBV4-3; J gene: TRBJ2-5; CDR3 length: 18; clone size: few; D gene: TRBD2; CDR3 DNA: TGCGCCAGCAGCCAAGTAAGTAGGAAAGCGGGGGTCCAAGAGACCCAGTACTTC; CDR3 protein: CASSQVSRKAGVQETQYF
V gene: TRBV7-9; J gene: TRBJ1-2; CDR3 length: 14; clone size: .; D gene: .; CDR3 DNA: TGTGCCAGCAGCTTAAGCTCTGAGTTTTATGGCTACACCTTC; CDR3 protein: CASSLSSEFYGYTF
V gene: TRBV15; J gene: TRBJ2-1; CDR3 length: 16; clone size: once; D gene: .; CDR3 DNA: TGTGCCACCAGCAGAGGGGTACTAGCAGTATCGAATGAGCAGTTCTTC; CDR3 protein: CATSRGVLAVSNEQFF
V gene: TRBV7-3; J gene: TRBJ2-1; CDR3 length: 16; clone size: .; D gene: TRBD1; CDR3 DNA: TGTGCCAGCAGCTCCCGCGGACAGGGGATTACGAATGAGCAGTTCTTC; CDR3 protein: CASSSRGQGITNEQFF
V gene: TRBV19; J gene: TRBJ1-6; CDR3 length: 15; clone size: few; D gene: TRBD1; CDR3 DNA: TGTGCCAGTACCGGGGACAGGGAGGGGAATTCACCCCTCCACTTT; CDR3 protein: CASTGDREGNSPLHF
V gene: TRBV30; J gene: TRBJ2-7; CDR3 length: 16; clone size: .; D gene: TRBD1; CDR3 DNA: TGTGCCTGGAGTGTTAACTACGGGACAGTTACCTACGAGCAGTACTTC; CDR3 protein: CAWSVNYGTVTYEQYF
V gene: TRBV28; J gene: TRBJ2-7; CDR3 length: 13; clone size: few; D gene: TRBD2; CDR3 DNA: TGTGCCAGCAGCTTAGCGGGAACCTACGAGCAGTACTTC; CDR3 protein: CASSLAGTYEQYF
V gene: TRBV5-5; J gene: TRBJ2-5; CDR3 length: 14; clone size: once; D gene: TRBD1; CDR3 DNA: TGTGCCAGCACCAGGACAGGGCGACAAGAGACCCAGTACTTC; CDR3 protein: CASTRTGRQETQYF
V gene: TRBV25-1; J gene: TRBJ1-5; CDR3 length: 14; clone size: .; D gene: .; CDR3 DNA: TGTGCCAGCAGTGAAGGAACAGGGTTTCAGCCCCAGCATTTT; CDR3 protein: CASSEGTGFQPQHF
V gene: TRBV6-1; J gene: TRBJ2-2; CDR3 length: 16; clone size: .; D gene: TRBD2; CDR3 DNA: TGTGCCAGCAGTGAACGACTAGCGGGAGCCTTCGGGGAGCTGTTTTTT; CDR3 protein: CASSERLAGAFGELFF